The entry that follows covers one T cell receptor beta chain sequence. The antigen is unknown. The junction departs from the called germline gene at one end, perhaps through a read error. The entry originates in a study of T cells in lung cancer brain metastases. Study summary: Tobacco use history was present in about 85% of the roughly 20 patients, median around 44 pack-years. Most patients, about 90% of the 20, got no therapy between primary and metastasis resection.

The CDR3 loop spans 15 amino acids. Germline loops: CDR1 KGHSH, CDR2 LQKENI. Notes on the study in general: Effects of preoperative corticosteroids on T cell infiltration in brain metastases could not be controlled.

Five deparaffinized, unstained 10 um sections supplied tumor areas macrodissected using marked H&E slides as a guide. Profiling relied on immunoSEQ multiplex PCR, and the TCRdb table lists in-frame clones only, not all of them. Of 5,000 to 7,000 clones in the sample, 75% to 90% are singletons; the top ten hold approximately 4.1%. Sequencing was performed on tumor tissue from the primary lung tumor. This TCR was recovered from a man between 65 and 85 years old with non-small cell lung cancer. The rearrangement joins TRBV18 to TRBJ2-7; no clear D. CDR3 amino acids: CASSPPDQPADEQYF. The CDR3, as DNA: TGTGCCAGCTCACCACCGGATCAGCCTGCGGACGAGCAGTACTTT.